This T cell receptor (beta chain) was found in a study of spatial heterogeneity in lung cancer. Background on the study: Alpha-chain sequences were consistently detected in smaller numbers than beta-chain sequences.

Time point meaning: sample taken at primary tumor resection. Whole RNA was taken from tumor, nontumor lung or frozen PBMC; it was then sequenced unsorted. MiXCR, applied by TCRdb to the 5' RACE reads, yields one record per CDR3 protein. The repertoire holds roughly 36,000 distinct CDR3 sequences, with 5.8% as singletons. CDR1 ENHRY and CDR2 SYGVKD come from the germline V gene. The CDR3 length is 14 residues. V was clipped by 7 bases and J by 1 base, with 12 bases between them. This clonotype was counted many times. This sequence was found in a male donor with early-stage non-small cell lung cancer. The rearrangement links TRBV10-3 to TRBJ2-3; D not certain. Specimen: PBMCs, collected at surgery. The CDR3 bases are TGTGCCATCAAAGAGCAGGAACGCACAGATACGCAGTATTTT. It specifies CAIKEQERTDTQYF.